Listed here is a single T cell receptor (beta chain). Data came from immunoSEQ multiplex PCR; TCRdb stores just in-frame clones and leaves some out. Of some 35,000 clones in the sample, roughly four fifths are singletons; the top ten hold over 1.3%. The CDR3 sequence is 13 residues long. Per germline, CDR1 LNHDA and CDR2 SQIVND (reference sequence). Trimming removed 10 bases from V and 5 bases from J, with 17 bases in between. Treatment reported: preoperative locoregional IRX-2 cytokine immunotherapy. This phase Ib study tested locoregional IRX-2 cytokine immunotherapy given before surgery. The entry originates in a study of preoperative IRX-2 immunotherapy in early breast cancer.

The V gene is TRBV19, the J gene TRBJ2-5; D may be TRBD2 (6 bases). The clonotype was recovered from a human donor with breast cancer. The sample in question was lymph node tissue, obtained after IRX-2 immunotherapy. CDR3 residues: CATSRELRETQYF. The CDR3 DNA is TGTGCCACCTCCCGGGAGCTCAGGGAGACCCAGTACTTC.